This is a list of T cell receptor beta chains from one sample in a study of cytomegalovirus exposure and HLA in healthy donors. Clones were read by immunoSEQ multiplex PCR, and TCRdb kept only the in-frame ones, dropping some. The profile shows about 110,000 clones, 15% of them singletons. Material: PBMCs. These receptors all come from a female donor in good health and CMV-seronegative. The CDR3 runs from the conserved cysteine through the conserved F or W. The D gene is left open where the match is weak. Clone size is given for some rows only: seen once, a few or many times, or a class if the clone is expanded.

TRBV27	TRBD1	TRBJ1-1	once	TGTGCCAGCAGTGTGGACAGGGCGTATGAAGCTTTCTTT	CASSVDRAYEAFF
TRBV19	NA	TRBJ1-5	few	TGTGCCAGTAGTACATCAGGGGATCAGCCCCAGCATTTT	CASSTSGDQPQHF
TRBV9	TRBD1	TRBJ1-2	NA	TGTGCCAGCAGCGTTGAGGACAGGGGGACCCCTAACTATGGCTACACCTTC	CASSVEDRGTPNYGYTF
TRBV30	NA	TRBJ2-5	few	TGTGCCTGGAGTGCAAGGATGGGTCTGGCGGCAGAGACCCAGTACTTC	CAWSARMGLAAETQYF
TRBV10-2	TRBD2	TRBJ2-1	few	TGCGCCAGCAGTGTGACCACTAGCGGTGGATACAATGAGCAGTTCTTC	CASSVTTSGGYNEQFF
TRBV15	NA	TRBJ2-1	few	TGTGCCACCAGCAGGCACCAGACAGAGCAGTTCTTC	CATSRHQTEQFF
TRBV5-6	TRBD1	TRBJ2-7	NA	TGTGCCAGCGGCTGGACAGGTCTCCCTTACGAGCAGTACTTC	CASGWTGLPYEQYF
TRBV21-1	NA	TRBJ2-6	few	TGTGCCAGTCCGGACTGGGGGCCCTCTGGGGCCAACGTCCTGACTTTC	CASPDWGPSGANVLTF
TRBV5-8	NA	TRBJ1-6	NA	TGTGCCAGCAGCTTGGGGTCCATCGGGGCACCCCTCCACTTT	CASSLGSIGAPLHF
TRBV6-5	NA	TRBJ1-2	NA	TGTGCCAGCAGGTCCACAGGAAACTATGGCTACACCTTC	CASRSTGNYGYTF
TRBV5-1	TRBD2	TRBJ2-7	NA	TGCGCCACCTCTCCGGGACTAGGGTACGAGCAGTACTTC	CATSPGLGYEQYF
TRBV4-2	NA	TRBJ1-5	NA	TGTGCCAGCAGCCAAGCGAGGTTTGGCAATCAGCCCCAGCATTTT	CASSQARFGNQPQHF
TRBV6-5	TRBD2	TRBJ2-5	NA	TGTGCCAGCAGTCGGACTAGCGGGGGTCAAGAGACCCAGTACTTC	CASSRTSGGQETQYF
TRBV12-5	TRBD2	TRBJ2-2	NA	TGTGCTAGTGGTTCTACAGGGGCAGTAGAACTAGCGGGAGTCCTGAACACCGGGGAGCTGTTTTTT	CASGSTGAVELAGVLNTGELFF
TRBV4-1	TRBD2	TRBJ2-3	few	TGCGCCAGCAGCCAAGGAGCGGGGAATTTCGATACGCAGTATTTT	CASSQGAGNFDTQYF
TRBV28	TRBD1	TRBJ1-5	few	TGTGCCAGCAGTTCCGGAGGACAGGGGAGCAATCAGCCCCAGCATTTT	CASSSGGQGSNQPQHF
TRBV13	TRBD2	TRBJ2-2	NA	TGTGCCAGCAGCGTCAGCGGGGGAGGCACCGGGGAGCTGTTTTTT	CASSVSGGGTGELFF
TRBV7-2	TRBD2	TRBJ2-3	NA	TGTGCCAGCAGCGGACGAGTAGCGGGAGCCACAGATACGCAGTATTTT	CASSGRVAGATDTQYF
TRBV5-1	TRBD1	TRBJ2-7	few	TGCGCCAGCAGCTTGGCAACAGGGGACCACGAGCAGTACTTC	CASSLATGDHEQYF
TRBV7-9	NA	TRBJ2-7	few	TGTGCCAGCAGCTTAGGACAGCCAAACTCCTACGAGCAGTACTTC	CASSLGQPNSYEQYF
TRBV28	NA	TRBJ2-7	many	TGTGCCAGCGGTCCAGACTTGACCTACGAGCAGTACTTC	CASGPDLTYEQYF
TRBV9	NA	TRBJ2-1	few	TGTGCCAGCAGCGTAGTTGGCCAGTACAATGAGCAGTTCTTC	CASSVVGQYNEQFF
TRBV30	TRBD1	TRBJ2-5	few	TGTGCCTGGAGTGTAGGACAGGGGGTACAAGAGACCCAGTACTTC	CAWSVGQGVQETQYF
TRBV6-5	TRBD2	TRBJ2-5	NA	TGTGCCAGCAGTTACGGGACTAGCGTCGGGGAGACCCAGTACTTC	CASSYGTSVGETQYF
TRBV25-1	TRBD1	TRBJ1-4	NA	TGTGCCAGCAGTGAAAGCATGACAGGGACTAATGAAAAACTGTTTTTT	CASSESMTGTNEKLFF
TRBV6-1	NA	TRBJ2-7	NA	TGTGCCAGCACCTACGCCCGCTACGAGCAGTACTTC	CASTYARYEQYF
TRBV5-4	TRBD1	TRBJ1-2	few	TGTGCCAGCGCACAGGGGGCGGAAATCTATGGCTACACCTTC	CASAQGAEIYGYTF
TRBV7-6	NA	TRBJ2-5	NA	TGTGCCAGCAGCTCCCGCCCTAAAGAGACCCAGTACTTC	CASSSRPKETQYF
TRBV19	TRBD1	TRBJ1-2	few	TGTGCCAGTAGCCTTGACAGGGTAGGGTCCTATGGCTACACCTTC	CASSLDRVGSYGYTF
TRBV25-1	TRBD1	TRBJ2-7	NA	TGTGCCAGCAGTCCCAACCCCGGACAGGGAATCTCCTACGAGCAGTACTTC	CASSPNPGQGISYEQYF
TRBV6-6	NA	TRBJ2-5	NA	TGTGCCAGCAGTTTTCGGGGGGAGACCCAGTACTTC	CASSFRGETQYF
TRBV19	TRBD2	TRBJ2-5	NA	TGTGCCAGTAGCCCGCGCGGGGGAAGACAAGAGACCCAGTACTTC	CASSPRGGRQETQYF
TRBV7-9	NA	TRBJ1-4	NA	TGTGCCAGCAGCGCCAGTGCAACTAATGAAAAACTGTTTTTT	CASSASATNEKLFF